The rows below give T cell receptor beta chains drawn from one sample of a study of blood T cell repertoires in COVID-19. Assay used: immunoSEQ multiplex PCR; TCRdb lists only in-frame clones, some missing. The sample holds approximately 65,000 clones, approximately 93% seen once. The material sequenced was peripheral blood. These receptors all stem from a man in his 70s with active COVID-19. CDR3s include the opening cysteine and the closing phenylalanine or tryptophan. A D gene is named only where the DNA matches it firmly. The size of a clone is reported for some rows only, either as once, few or many, or as a class for expanded clones.

TRBJ2-3,TRBD1,NA,TRBV19,TGTGCCAGTAGTGGACGGACAGGCGAAACTAGCACAGATACGCAGTATTTT,CASSGRTGETSTDTQYF
TRBJ2-1,TRBD2,few,TRBV7-6,TGTGCCAGCAGCGGGTGGGTGACTAGCGGGGACTCCTACAATGAGCAGTTCTTC,CASSGWVTSGDSYNEQFF
TRBJ2-3,TRBD2,NA,TRBV24-1,TGTGCCACCAGTGATCCGGGACTAGCGGTGAGCACAGATACGCAGTATTTT,CATSDPGLAVSTDTQYF
TRBJ1-3,NA,NA,TRBV15,TGTGCCACCAGCAGAGACAGGGTGACAGGCGGTCGCTCTGGAAACACCATATATTTT,CATSRDRVTGGRSGNTIYF
TRBJ1-2,TRBD1,NA,TRBV18,TGTGCCAGCTCACGAGAGCAAACAGGGGAAAGGGACGGTGGCTACACCTTC,CASSREQTGERDGGYTF
TRBJ2-2,TRBD1,NA,TRBV5-5,TGTGCCAGCAGCCGTCTTACCGGGACAGGGAACACCGGGGAGCTGTTTTTT,CASSRLTGTGNTGELFF
TRBJ2-5,NA,NA,TRBV18,TGTGCCAGCTCGCCGGGGGTCCAAGAGACCCAGTACTTC,CASSPGVQETQYF
TRBJ2-5,TRBD2,NA,TRBV5-4,TGTGCCAGCAGCTACGGGACTAGCCGCGAGACCCAGTACTTC,CASSYGTSRETQYF
TRBJ1-1,NA,NA,TRBV6-2/TRBV6-3,TGTGCCAGCAGTCCCAGTCCGGAGACAGCCGAAGCTTTCTTT,CASSPSPETAEAFF
TRBJ2-5,NA,NA,TRBV19,TGTGCCAGTAGTCTTTTTGGGGGGGAGACCCAGTACTTC,CASSLFGGETQYF